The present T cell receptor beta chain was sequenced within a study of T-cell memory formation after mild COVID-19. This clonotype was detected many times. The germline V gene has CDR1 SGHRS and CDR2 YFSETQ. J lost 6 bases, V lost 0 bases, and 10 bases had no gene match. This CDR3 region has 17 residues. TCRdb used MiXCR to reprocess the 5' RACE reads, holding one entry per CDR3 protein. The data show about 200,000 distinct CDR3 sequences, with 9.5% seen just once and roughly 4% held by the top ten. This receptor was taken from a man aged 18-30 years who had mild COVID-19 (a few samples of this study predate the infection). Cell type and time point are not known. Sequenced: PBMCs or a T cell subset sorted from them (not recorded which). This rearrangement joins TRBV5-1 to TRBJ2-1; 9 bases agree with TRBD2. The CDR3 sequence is CASSLAGASGGPNEQFF. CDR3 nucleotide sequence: TGCGCCAGCAGCTTGGCCGGCGCGAGCGGGGGGCCCAATGAGCAGTTCTTC. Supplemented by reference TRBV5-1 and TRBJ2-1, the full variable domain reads KAGVTQTPRYLIKTRGQQVTLSCSPISGHRSVSWYQQTPGQGLQFLFEYFSETQRNKGNFPGRFSGRQFSNSRSEMNVSTLELGDSALYLCASSLAGASGGPNEQFFGPGTRLTVL.